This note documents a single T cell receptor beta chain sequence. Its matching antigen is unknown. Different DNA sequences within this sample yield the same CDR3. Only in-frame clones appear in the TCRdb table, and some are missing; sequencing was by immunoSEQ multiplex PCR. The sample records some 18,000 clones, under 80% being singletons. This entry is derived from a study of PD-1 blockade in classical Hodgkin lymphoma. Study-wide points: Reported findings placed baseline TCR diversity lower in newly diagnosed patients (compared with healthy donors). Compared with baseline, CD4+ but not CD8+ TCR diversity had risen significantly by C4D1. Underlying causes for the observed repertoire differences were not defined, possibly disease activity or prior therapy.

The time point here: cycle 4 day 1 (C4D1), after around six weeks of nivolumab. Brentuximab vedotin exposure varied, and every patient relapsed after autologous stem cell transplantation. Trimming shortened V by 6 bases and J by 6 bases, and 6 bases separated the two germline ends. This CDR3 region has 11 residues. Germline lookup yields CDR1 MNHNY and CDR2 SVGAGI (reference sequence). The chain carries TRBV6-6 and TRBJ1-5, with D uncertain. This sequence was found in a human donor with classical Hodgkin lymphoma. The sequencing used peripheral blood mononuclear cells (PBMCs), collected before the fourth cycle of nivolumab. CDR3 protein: CASSIGQPQHF. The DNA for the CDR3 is TGTGCCAGCAGCATAGGTCAGCCCCAGCATTTT.